One sample yielded the 29 T cell receptor beta chains listed below, sequenced in a study of CD8 T cells in ankylosing spondylitis. Using its own MiXCR run on the 5' RACE reads, TCRdb lists one record per CDR3 protein. The sample has 250,000 to 350,000 distinct CDR3 sequences, around 21% seen once. Sequenced sample: blood, either unsorted or a sorted T cell fraction (not recorded which). These receptors were collected from a female donor with ankylosing spondylitis or in good health (not recorded which).

CDR3 DNA: TGTGCCAGCAGCTTAGTTGGTCCCAATCAGCCCCAGCATTTT. It yields the protein CASSLVGPNQPQHF. This chain links TRBV11-1 with TRBJ1-5; D is undetermined. Germline V gives CDR1 SGHAT, CDR2 FQDESV (reference sequence). The V end was cut by 1 base, the J end by 3 bases, with 7 bases between. This CDR3 spans 14 amino acids.

CDR3 protein: CSARGPLQEQFF. The CDR3 region has the DNA TGCAGTGCTAGAGGGCCCCTACAAGAGCAGTTCTTC. The J gene is TRBJ2-1, the V gene TRBV20-1, with no clear D. The V end lost 1 base, the J end lost 10 bases, and 11 bases lay between the germline ends. Germline loops: CDR1 DFQATT, CDR2 SNEGSKA (reference sequence). The CDR3 totals 12 residues.

For the CDR3, the DNA is TGTGCCAGCAGAACGGGACAGCTAAAAGATACGCAGTATTTT. Protein: CASRTGQLKDTQYF. This sequence joins TRBV18 and TRBJ2-3; 7 nucleotides align to TRBD1. The CDR3 consists of 14 residues. Germline-derived CDR1 and CDR2 are KGHSH and LQKENI. The trim removed 8 bases at V and 5 bases at J, leaving 10 bases unmatched.

This clonotype was found a few times. The V gene is TRBV6-2 or TRBV6-3, the J gene TRBJ2-2, with 7 bases fitting TRBD2. Germline CDR1 MNHEY, CDR2 SVGEGT. This CDR3 comprises 16 residues. V shed 7 bases and J 7 bases; nucleotides not matched to a gene: 15. CDR3 in amino acids: CASTITALATGGELFF. For the CDR3, the DNA is TGTGCCAGCACCATTACAGCACTAGCGACCGGCGGGGAGCTGTTTTTT.

This clonotype was seen a single time. The V call is TRBV20-1, the J call TRBJ1-1; D is unclear. This CDR3 is 12 amino acids long. Between the trimmed V and J ends, which lost 5 bases and 5 bases, there was a span of 12 bases. The germline V gene has CDR1 DFQATT and CDR2 SNEGSKA (reference sequence). The CDR3 nucleotides are TGCAGTGCTCTTCTAGATCCGACTGAAGCTTTCTTT. Amino acids: CSALLDPTEAFF.

This clonotype has just a few counts. The chain combines TRBV7-9 with TRBJ2-7, with 8 bases matching TRBD2. The CDR3 spans 16 residues. After removal of 3 bases from V and 2 bases from J, the junction contained 9 bases not matched to a gene. Germline V gene sequence: CDR1 SEHNR, CDR2 FQNEAQ (reference sequence). This CDR3 is CASSFAGGAGTYEQYF. CDR3 DNA sequence: TGTGCCAGCAGCTTTGCCGGGGGGGCGGGAACCTACGAGCAGTACTTC.

V is TRBV7-2 and J is TRBJ1-5, with TRBD1 as a possible D gene (6 bases). CDR1 and CDR2 (germline): SGHTA, FQGNSA. V lost 4 bases and J lost 4, with 8 bases in between. The CDR3 runs 13 residues. CDR3 sequence reads: CASSSQGNQPQHF. In DNA form, the CDR3 reads TGTGCCAGCAGCTCGCAGGGGAATCAGCCCCAGCATTTT.

The sample holds a few counts of this clonotype. The V call is TRBV15, the J call TRBJ2-7; D not resolved. The CDR3 length is 13 residues. Germline V CDR1 and CDR2: LNHNV, YYDKDF (reference sequence). V was trimmed by 1 base and J by 7 bases, leaving 11 bases between them. In nucleotides, the CDR3 is TGTGCCACCAGCAGAGGTACGGGTCGGGAGCAGTACTTC. Its translation: CATSRGTGREQYF. Full variable domain (rest looked up from reference TRBV15 and TRBJ2-7): DAMVIQNPRYQVTQFGKPVTLSCSQTLNHNVMYWYQQKSSQAPKLLFHYYDKDFNNEADTPDNFQSRRPNTSFCFLDIRSPGLGDTAMYLCATSRGTGREQYFGPGTRLTVT.

The rearrangement joins TRBV12-3 or TRBV12-4 to TRBJ2-5; TRBD2 matches at 12 bases. This CDR3 is built from 17 residues. Trimming removed 5 bases from V and 2 bases from J; junction bases left unmatched: 9. This CDR3 is CASSPQTSGRQQETQYF. DNA for the CDR3: TGTGCCAGCAGTCCCCAGACTAGCGGGAGACAACAAGAGACCCAGTACTTC.

This clonotype occurred many times. The CDR3 here is CASSWDRSNTEAFF. CDR3 nucleotide sequence: TGTGCCAGCAGCTGGGACAGATCGAACACTGAAGCTTTCTTT. The chain joins TRBV12-3 or TRBV12-4 to TRBJ1-1; 7 bases align to TRBD1. The CDR3 is 14 amino acids. V was pared by 6 bases and J by 1 base, with 5 bases of the junction left unmatched.

This clonotype was seen more than once but under ten times. This chain uses TRBV20-1 with TRBJ1-2; D ambiguous. The CDR3 is 16 amino acids. CDR1 and CDR2 (germline): DFQATT, SNEGSKA (reference sequence). The V end lost 6 bases, the J end lost 2 bases, and 22 bases lay between the germline ends. The CDR3 loop is CSAKFRLPRQNYGYTF. The CDR3 nucleotides read TGCAGTGCCAAATTCCGGCTCCCACGGCAGAACTATGGCTACACCTTC.

In this sample, this clonotype turned up many times. This rearrangement joins TRBV20-1 to TRBJ1-1; maybe TRBD1 (6 bases). Germline V gene data show CDR1 as DFQATT and CDR2 as SNEGSKA (reference sequence). The V end lost 1 base, the J end lost 11 bases, and 14 bases lay between the germline ends. This CDR3 region has 12 residues. CDR3 DNA: TGCAGTGCTAGAGCCGGGGGCCGCGGTGCTTTCTTT. It codes for CSARAGGRGAFF.

This clonotype showed up just once. This chain joins TRBV5-8 and TRBJ2-7; tentative D call: TRBD2 (5 bases). Germline lookup yields CDR1 SGHTS and CDR2 YDEGEE. This CDR3 region has 12 residues. With 8 bases removed from V and 4 bases from J, the gap between germline ends came to 13 bases. The CDR3 DNA is TGTGCCAGACCAGCATCGGGGTACGAGCAGTACTTC. This gives the protein CARPASGYEQYF. Full variable domain (remainder filled in from reference TRBV5-8 and TRBJ2-7): EAGVTQSPTHLIKTRGQQATLRCSPISGHTSVYWYQQALGLGLQFLLWYDEGEERNRGNFPPRFSGRQFPNYSSELNVNALELEDSALYLCARPASGYEQYFGPGTRLTVT.

The chain joins TRBV2 to TRBJ2-3, with 10 bases fitting TRBD2. Per the germline V gene, CDR1 is SNHLY and CDR2 is FYNNEI. The CDR3 sequence is 15 residues long. V lost 3 bases and J lost 6; bases outside the gene matches: 6. This chain's CDR3 is CASSELAGVRDTQYF. CDR3 nucleotide sequence: TGTGCCAGCAGTGAGCTAGCGGGAGTAAGGGATACGCAGTATTTT. The full variable domain, its missing parts supplied by reference TRBV2 and TRBJ2-3, is EPEVTQTPSHQVTQMGQEVILRCVPISNHLYFYWYRQILGQKVEFLVSFYNNEISEKSEIFDDQFSVERPDGSNFTLKIRSTKLEDSAMYFCASSELAGVRDTQYFGPGTRLTVL.

This clonotype has just a few counts. The rearrangement links TRBV6-1 to TRBJ2-1, with D tentatively TRBD2 (5 bases). The germline V and J ends were trimmed by 8 bases and 2 bases, with 13 bases remaining between them. This CDR3 region has 14 residues. Germline-derived CDR1 and CDR2 are MNHNS and SASEGT. CDR3 sequence: CASGRSGAYNEQFF. The CDR3 DNA sequence: TGTGCCAGCGGGCGCAGCGGTGCCTACAATGAGCAGTTCTTC.

This clonotype turned up a few times. J is TRBJ2-7 and V is TRBV12-3 or TRBV12-4, with 12 bases matching TRBD2. The CDR3 is made up of 18 amino acids. V was pared by 2 bases and J by 6 bases, with 14 bases of the junction left unmatched. Written as DNA, the CDR3 is TGTGCCAGCAGTTTACGGCGAAGCCTAGCGGGAGGGCCGGCCGAGCAGTACTTC. It yields the protein CASSLRRSLAGGPAEQYF.

The chain links TRBV7-2 to TRBJ2-1; D might be TRBD2 (5 bases). Germline V gene lookup returns CDR1 SGHTA and CDR2 FQGNSA. The CDR3 spans 16 residues. With 3 bases removed from V and 6 bases from J, the gap between germline ends came to 18 bases. The CDR3 DNA is TGTGCCAGCAGCTTGCGAGCGGAAGGGCCACGCAATGAGCAGTTCTTC. Its protein product is CASSLRAEGPRNEQFF.

This clonotype is a singleton in its sample. The J gene is TRBJ2-1, the V gene TRBV20-1; TRBD2 aligns across 9 bases. CDR3 length equals 14 residues. Trimming cost V 5 bases and J 5 bases; bases outside gene matches: 7. Germline CDR1 DFQATT, CDR2 SNEGSKA (reference sequence). CDR3 in DNA: TGCAGTGCTCTAGGACTAGCGTGGAACAATGAGCAGTTCTTC. Its translation: CSALGLAWNNEQFF.

This clonotype was seen many times. The V gene is TRBV4-2, the J gene TRBJ2-1, with 9 bases aligning to TRBD2. Germline lookup yields CDR1 LGHNA and CDR2 YNFKEQ. There are 19 residues in the CDR3. V was clipped by 1 base and J by 10 bases; unmatched bases: 20. As DNA, the CDR3 is TGTGCCAGCAGCCAAGGCGGGAGGGCTACGCTGAGGGGTATTGGGGAGCAGTTCTTC. Translated, it gives CASSQGGRATLRGIGEQFF.

This clonotype occurred a few times. The chain is built from TRBV6-2 or TRBV6-3 and TRBJ2-1, with 12 bases aligning to TRBD2. The V and J ends lost 7 bases and 9 bases, in that order; junction bases with no gene match: 10. The CDR3 consists of 15 residues. CDR1 and CDR2 from the germline V gene are MNHEY and SVGEGT. The CDR3 sequence: CASIKPGLAGTEQFF. CDR3 nucleotide sequence: TGTGCCAGCATCAAACCCGGACTAGCGGGAACTGAGCAGTTCTTC.

The chain links TRBV10-3 to TRBJ2-5; TRBD2 might be the D (5 bases). This CDR3 region has 14 residues. The V gene lost 8 bases and the J gene lost 0 bases, with 13 bases spanning the gap. The germline V gene has CDR1 ENHRY and CDR2 SYGVKD. The CDR3 loop reads CAISQAAYQETQYF. The CDR3 DNA sequence: TGTGCCATCTCCCAAGCGGCGTACCAAGAGACCCAGTACTTC.

The genes are TRBV20-1 and TRBJ2-3, with D possibly being TRBD1 (5 bases). The CDR3 runs to 14 residues. In germline, CDR1 is DFQATT, CDR2 SNEGSKA (reference sequence). V was pared by 0 bases and J by 6 bases, with 13 bases between. CDR3 protein: CSARDIRGVDTQYF. DNA of the CDR3: TGCAGTGCTAGAGATATAAGGGGCGTGGATACGCAGTATTTT.

The genes are TRBV15 and TRBJ2-1; 8 bases align to TRBD2. CDR3 length: 13 residues. CDR1 and CDR2 from the germline V gene are LNHNV and YYDKDF (reference sequence). The J segment lost 9 bases and the V segment lost 3 bases, leaving 4 bases of the junction unmatched. CDR3 sequence reads: CATSRTSVGEQFF. For the CDR3, the DNA is TGTGCCACCAGCAGGACTAGCGTGGGTGAGCAGTTCTTC.

The rearrangement joins TRBV7-2 to TRBJ2-7, with 9 bases matching TRBD2. V dropped 0 bases and J dropped 3; count of bases not matched to a gene: 12. The CDR3 totals 18 residues. CDR1 is SGHTA and CDR2 is FQGNSA in the germline V gene. This CDR3 is CASSLAAGGHKVHYEQYF. Here the CDR3 DNA reads TGTGCCAGCAGCTTAGCGGCGGGAGGGCATAAGGTCCACTACGAGCAGTACTTC.

Remarks on this clonotype: Relative to the germline gene, one junction end is altered; a read error may explain this. The J gene is TRBJ1-5, the V gene TRBV12-3 or TRBV12-4; maybe TRBD1 (5 bases). The CDR3 extends over 13 amino acids. The CDR3 sequence: CASTQGSDQPQHF. Written as DNA, the CDR3 is TGTGCCAGCACCCAGGGTAGCGATCAGCCCCAGCATTTT.

The chain combines TRBV29-1 with TRBJ2-7; TRBD1 matches 12 bases. The CDR3 sequence is 15 residues long. The trim removed 1 base at V and 2 bases at J, leaving 3 bases unmatched. CDR1 and CDR2 from the germline V gene are SQVTM and ANQGSEA. The CDR3 spells CSVEVGTGGPYEQYF. The CDR3 nucleotides read TGCAGCGTTGAAGTAGGGACAGGGGGCCCCTACGAGCAGTACTTC.

The sample holds one count of this clonotype. The J gene is TRBJ2-2, the V gene TRBV6-5; possibly TRBD1 for D (5 bases). V gave up 0 bases and J gave up 8 bases, with 16 bases separating them. Germline loops: CDR1 MNHEY, CDR2 SVGAGI. This CDR3 comprises 16 residues. The CDR3 spells CASSYSLLRGIGELFF. DNA of the CDR3: TGTGCCAGCAGTTACTCCCTTTTAAGGGGAATTGGGGAGCTGTTTTTT.

At least ten counts were recorded for this clonotype. The J gene is TRBJ1-1, the V gene TRBV20-1; D may be TRBD1 (6 bases). The CDR3 has 14 amino acids. Germline lookup yields CDR1 DFQATT and CDR2 SNEGSKA (reference sequence). V dropped 1 base and J dropped 5 bases, with 14 bases sitting between them. CDR3 DNA: TGCAGTGCTAGAGCCCAGACAGGAAGAACTGAAGCTTTCTTT. Amino acids: CSARAQTGRTEAFF.

The chain couples TRBV4-3 to TRBJ2-1; 8 nucleotides line up with TRBD1. Germline V gene sequence: CDR1 LGHNA, CDR2 YSLEER. J was trimmed by 5 bases and V by 4 bases; bases with no gene match: 4. This CDR3 is 14 amino acids long. The CDR3 loop is CASSLRGRHNEQFF. In DNA, the CDR3 is TGCGCCAGCAGCCTCAGGGGGCGGCACAATGAGCAGTTCTTC.